A selection of T cell receptor beta chains follows, all from one sample in a study of T cells after yellow fever vaccination. MiXCR was run by TCRdb on the 5' RACE reads, yielding one entry per CDR3 protein. The sample includes 450,000 to 550,000 distinct CDR3 sequences, roughly 19% of them seen just once. Sequenced here: PBMCs, sampled 15 days after the yellow fever booster vaccination. The receptor source for this set is a man aged 30 to 45 who received the YFV17D yellow fever vaccine. Both conserved end residues are part of each CDR3. The order of the fields is CDR3 length, clone size, J gene, V gene, D gene, CDR3 DNA, CDR3 protein. The D gene is left open where the match is weak. The size field is filled for only some rows; it gives once, few, many or a size class.

13,few,TRBJ2-1,TRBV5-1,TRBD1,TGCGCCAGTAGAGGGACAGGGAAGCATGAGCAGTTCTTC,CASRGTGKHEQFF
13,NA,TRBJ1-1,TRBV7-2,TRBD1,TGTGCCAGCAGCTCCTTGACAGGGGGGTCGGCTTTCTTT,CASSSLTGGSAFF
14,few,TRBJ2-6,TRBV3-1,NA,TGTGCCAGCGCTCAGAGCTCTGGGGCCAACGTCCTGACTTTC,CASAQSSGANVLTF
15,few,TRBJ2-2,TRBV6-5,TRBD2,TGTGCCAGCAGTTCCGCGGGAGGCCCCACCGGGGAGCTGTTTTTT,CASSSAGGPTGELFF
13,NA,TRBJ2-1,TRBV20-1,TRBD2,TGCAGTGCTAGCCCAGCGGGAGCAAATGAGCAGTTCTTC,CSASPAGANEQFF
13,NA,TRBJ2-5,TRBV5-1,NA,TGCGCCAGCAGCTATCAGACTGAAGAGACCCAGTACTTC,CASSYQTEETQYF
15,NA,TRBJ2-7,TRBV5-1,TRBD2,TGCGCCAGCAGCCCCGAGATAGCGGGAGTCTCCGAGCAGTACTTC,CASSPEIAGVSEQYF
18,few,TRBJ2-1,TRBV18,TRBD2,TGTGCCAGCTCACCAGAGGGGAGATGGGGACTAGCGGCAAATGAGCAGTTCTTC,CASSPEGRWGLAANEQFF
21,NA,TRBJ2-1,TRBV20-1,TRBD2,TGCAGTGCTAGAGATAAGGTTATGGTGGGACTAGCGGGATCCTTTGAGGATGAGCAGTTCTTC,CSARDKVMVGLAGSFEDEQFF
15,few,TRBJ2-7,TRBV7-6,NA,TGTGCCAGCAGCTTAGACGAGCGAGCCTCCTACGAGCAGTACTTC,CASSLDERASYEQYF
15,NA,TRBJ2-3,TRBV20-1,TRBD2,TGCAGTGCTAGAGTAGCGGGCCATAGCACAGATACGCAGTATTTT,CSARVAGHSTDTQYF
14,NA,TRBJ2-1,TRBV12-3/TRBV12-4,TRBD2,TGTGCCAGCAGTTTTGAGCGGGGCCCCTGGGGGCAGTTCTTC,CASSFERGPWGQFF
16,NA,TRBJ2-2,TRBV6-5,TRBD1,TGTGCCAGCAGTTCCGCCCGGACAGGGAACACCGGGGAGCTGTTTTTT,CASSSARTGNTGELFF
16,NA,TRBJ2-4,TRBV10-3,TRBD1,TGTGCCATCAGCGAAGACAGGGGGCGAGGCAAAAACATTCAGTACTTC,CAISEDRGRGKNIQYF
14,few,TRBJ2-5,TRBV5-1,NA,TGCGCCAGCAGCTACGGGGGAAAGGAAGAGACCCAGTACTTC,CASSYGGKEETQYF
17,NA,TRBJ1-6,TRBV7-9,NA,TGTGCAAAACACGGGAACTCCTGGAGCTCCTATAATTCACCCCTCCACTTT,CAKHGNSWSSYNSPLHF
16,NA,TRBJ1-2,TRBV5-1,NA,TGCGCCAGCAGCTTGACCGGGACGGGTTTTAACTATGGTTACACCTTC,CASSLTGTGFNYGYTF
15,few,TRBJ1-1,TRBV10-3,TRBD1,TGTGCCATCAGTGATAGGACAGGGTCCGGCACTGAAGCTTTCTTT,CAISDRTGSGTEAFF
13,many,TRBJ2-5,TRBV28,NA,TGTGCCAGCGGTTTGCGAATAGTCGAGACCCAGTACTTC,CASGLRIVETQYF
15,NA,TRBJ2-1,TRBV3-1,NA,TGTGCCAGCAGCCAAACCCGGACAGCCTATACGGAGCAGTTCTTC,CASSQTRTAYTEQFF
14,NA,TRBJ1-1,TRBV5-5,NA,TGTGCCAGCAGCTTGATGGGCTTGAACACTGAAGCTTTCTTT,CASSLMGLNTEAFF
13,few,TRBJ2-4,TRBV29-1,NA,TGCAGCGGCATAACTATGGCCAAAAACATTCAGTACTTC,CSGITMAKNIQYF
14,NA,TRBJ2-7,TRBV27,TRBD1,TGTGCCAGCAGTTTTGGGACAGGGTTCTACGAGCAGTACTTC,CASSFGTGFYEQYF
18,few,TRBJ2-6,TRBV29-1,TRBD1,TGCAGCGTTGAAGTCCGGACAGGGTGGCTGTCTGGGGCCAACGTCCTGACTTTC,CSVEVRTGWLSGANVLTF
17,NA,TRBJ2-3,TRBV7-8,NA,TGTGCCAGCAGCTTAGGCCTAGGGATCGGGGCCTTTCAGGCGCAGTATTTT,CASSLGLGIGAFQAQYF
13,many,TRBJ2-1,TRBV10-3,NA,TGTGCCATCAGTGAGTCCGTGTTGGATGAGCAGTTCTTC,CAISESVLDEQFF
16,few,TRBJ2-3,TRBV5-1,NA,TGCGCCAGCAAGCCTCTAGGGGGAGCAGTCACAGATACGCAGTATTTT,CASKPLGGAVTDTQYF
13,many,TRBJ2-1,TRBV6-4,NA,TGTGCCAGCAGCAGGGACGGATACAATGAGCAGTTCTTC,CASSRDGYNEQFF
14,NA,TRBJ1-1,TRBV9,TRBD1,TGTGCCTGCAGCGTAGCCCCGGGACAGGGTGAAGCTTTCTTT,CACSVAPGQGEAFF
17,NA,TRBJ2-3,TRBV13,TRBD2,TGTGCCAGCAGTCAGACCCGGACTAGCGGGAACGCAGATACGCAGTATTTT,CASSQTRTSGNADTQYF
15,few,TRBJ2-1,TRBV5-1,TRBD2,TGCGCCAGCAGCTTGGGTGCGGGAGGGAATGATGAGCAGTTCTTC,CASSLGAGGNDEQFF
13,NA,TRBJ1-2,TRBV25-1,TRBD1,TGTGCCAGCAGAAGGGGGACAGTGTCTGGCTACACCTTC,CASRRGTVSGYTF
14,NA,TRBJ2-7,TRBV7-9,NA,TGTGCCAGCAGCTTAGCGGGAGCCTCGTCATCGGGGGATTTC,CASSLAGASSSGDF
13,NA,TRBJ2-2,TRBV19,NA,TGTGCCAGTAGTATTCGACAGGCCGGGGAGCTGTTTTTT,CASSIRQAGELFF
16,few,TRBJ1-3,TRBV4-3,NA,TGCGCCAGCAGCCAAGAGTTGACAAGGGGGGTAAACACCATATATTTT,CASSQELTRGVNTIYF
17,NA,TRBJ2-6,TRBV5-1,TRBD1,TGCGCCAGCAGGTCCGGGACAGGGGGGTCTGGGGCCAACGTCCTGACTTTC,CASRSGTGGSGANVLTF
13,NA,TRBJ2-7,TRBV6-2/TRBV6-3,NA,TGTGCCAGCAGAAGTAGCGGCGCCTACGAGCAGTACTTC,CASRSSGAYEQYF
15,few,TRBJ2-7,TRBV2,NA,TGTGCCAGCAGTGAAGAGGGCCAGGACGTGTACGAGCAGTACTTC,CASSEEGQDVYEQYF
13,NA,TRBJ1-2,TRBV7-2,NA,TGTGCCAGCAGCTTATCAGAAAACTATGGCTACACCTTC,CASSLSENYGYTF
14,few,TRBJ2-7,TRBV29-1,TRBD1,TGCAGCGTTGGCCTTGGGACAGGGGCCTACGAGCAGTACTTC,CSVGLGTGAYEQYF
18,NA,TRBJ2-6,TRBV6-2/TRBV6-3,TRBD2,TGTGCCAGCACCGAGGGGACTAGCGGGAGGACTGGGGCCAACGTCCTGACTTTC,CASTEGTSGRTGANVLTF
17,NA,TRBJ2-1,TRBV4-3,TRBD2,TGCTCCAGCAGCCAAGCCAACGGGAGGGCCGCTCGGGGGGAGCAGTTCTTC,CSSSQANGRAARGEQFF
12,few,TRBJ2-2,TRBV7-3,NA,TGTGCCAGCCGGAGGACCACCGGGGAGCTGTTTTTT,CASRRTTGELFF
16,few,TRBJ1-6,TRBV28,NA,TGTGCCAGCAACCCCGCGCTCCGGGGGTATAATTCACCCCTCCACTTT,CASNPALRGYNSPLHF
15,few,TRBJ2-3,TRBV27,TRBD2,TGTGCCAGCAGACTTGTAGCGGGAGGGCCAGATACGCAGTATTTT,CASRLVAGGPDTQYF
15,many,TRBJ2-7,TRBV29-1,TRBD2,TGCAGCGTCGGGGGGGGATTTTCTCATACCTACGAGCAGTACTTC,CSVGGGFSHTYEQYF